This T cell receptor (beta chain) was sequenced during a study of CD8 T cells in ankylosing spondylitis. Study-level results: According to the report, clones linked to the disease were significantly enriched in matched synovial fluid samples taken from ankylosing spondylitis patients. The disease-linked clones had a CD8+ phenotype and low blood frequencies. Previously reported in reactive arthritis synovial fluid and blood were some of the motif variants.

Of note for this clonotype: The antigen is undetermined.

From the 5' RACE reads, TCRdb called clonotypes with MiXCR, one entry per CDR3 protein. The table has around 330,000 distinct CDR3 sequences, more than 9% seen once. The CDR3 is 13 residues long. The ends were cut back, 0 bases at V and 7 bases at J, with 8 bases in the middle. Germline CDR1 SGHRS, CDR2 YFSETQ. The TCR sequence derives from a female donor with ankylosing spondylitis or in good health (not recorded which). This chain connects TRBV5-1 to TRBJ2-1, with D unclear. The sequenced sample was blood, either unsorted or a sorted T cell fraction (not recorded which). CDR3: CASSLARMNEQFF. The CDR3 DNA is TGCGCCAGCAGCTTGGCACGGATGAATGAGCAGTTCTTC.